What follows are 17 T cell receptor beta chains derived from one specimen sequenced in a study of T-cell memory formation after mild COVID-19. One entry per CDR3 protein, called by TCRdb with MiXCR from the 5' RACE reads. This table holds 100,000 to 150,000 distinct CDR3 sequences, approximately 5.9% found once. Sequenced material: PBMCs or a T cell subset sorted from them (not recorded which). These receptors all stem from an adult woman who had mild COVID-19 (a few samples of this study predate the infection). Cell type and time point are not known.

This clonotype was seen many times. The chain joins TRBV27 to TRBJ2-2; tentatively, D is TRBD1 or TRBD2 (5 bases each). Per germline, CDR1 MNHEY and CDR2 SMNVEV (reference sequence). V was cut by 5 bases and J by 0 bases, with 13 bases left in between. This CDR3 region has 16 residues. CDR3: CASSRGTYANTGELFF. The CDR3, as DNA: TGTGCCAGCAGTCGTGGGACGTACGCGAACACCGGGGAGCTGTTTTTT.

The chain links TRBV5-6 to TRBJ1-2; 10 nucleotides line up with TRBD1. CDR3 size: 15 residues. Looked up from germline, CDR1 is SGHDT and CDR2 is YYEEEE. J was trimmed by 4 bases and V by 4 bases; bases with no gene match: 7. The CDR3 DNA is TGTGCCAGCAGCGCCACCCGGGACAGGGGCTATGGCTACACCTTC. Protein product: CASSATRDRGYGYTF.

This clonotype was counted only a few times. The chain uses TRBV20-1 and TRBJ2-2; 10 nucleotides align to TRBD2. CDR1 is DFQATT, CDR2 SNEGSKA, per germline (reference sequence). This CDR3 has 17 residues. With 1 base clipped from V and 3 bases from J, the junction kept 8 bases outside the gene matches. In DNA, the CDR3 is TGCAGTGCTAGAGGGACTAGCGGATCAAGGGACACCGGGGAGCTGTTTTTT. As protein: CSARGTSGSRDTGELFF.

The rearrangement links TRBV20-1 to TRBJ2-4; the D gene is possibly TRBD2 (5 bases). The V gene lost 5 bases and the J gene lost 5 bases, with 22 bases spanning the gap. The CDR3 extends over 16 amino acids. Germline CDR1 and CDR2: DFQATT and SNEGSKA (reference sequence). Here the CDR3 reads CSAPGTGIVAENIQYF. The CDR3 DNA follows: TGCAGTGCTCCCGGAACGGGGATAGTTGCGGAAAACATTCAGTACTTC.

This clonotype was seen repeatedly, ten times or more. The rearrangement joins TRBV10-3 to TRBJ2-7; TRBD1 aligns across 10 bases. Germline V gene lookup returns CDR1 ENHRY and CDR2 SYGVKD. The CDR3 runs to 13 residues. Trimming removed 10 bases from V and 6 bases from J; junction bases left unmatched: 9. The CDR3, as DNA: TGTGCCACCCTCAGGACAGGGGGTAGCGAGCAGTACTTC. Its protein product is CATLRTGGSEQYF.

The rearrangement uses TRBV5-4 and TRBJ2-6; no clear D gene. The V gene lost 2 bases and the J gene lost 2 bases, with 11 bases spanning the gap. Germline V lookup: CDR1 SGHNT, CDR2 YYREEE (reference sequence). The CDR3 runs to 16 residues. The CDR3 here is CASSLGPTTGANVLTF. The CDR3 nucleotides read TGTGCCAGCAGCTTAGGACCGACCACTGGGGCCAACGTCCTGACTTTC.

The V call is TRBV6-2 or TRBV6-3, the J call TRBJ1-1; 7 bases agree with TRBD1. The CDR3 is 13 residues long. V was clipped by 10 bases and J by 0 bases; unmatched bases: 5. Germline values: CDR1 MNHEY, CDR2 SVGEGT. The CDR3 is CATTGTVNTEAFF. Written as DNA, the CDR3 is TGTGCCACCACCGGGACAGTGAACACTGAAGCTTTCTTT.

This clonotype has at least ten counts. The CDR3 here is CASSLGVTQETQYF. DNA for the CDR3: TGTGCCAGCAGCTTAGGTGTTACACAAGAGACCCAGTACTTC. This rearrangement joins TRBV7-6 to TRBJ2-5; D gene ambiguous. Trimming left V 1 base short and J 2 bases short, with 8 bases between. Germline CDR1 SGHVS, CDR2 FNYEAQ. The CDR3 covers 14 residues.

The chain recombines TRBV4-1 with TRBJ2-3; 11 bases map to TRBD2. V shed 5 bases and J 6 bases; nucleotides not matched to a gene: 10. Germline CDR1 and CDR2: MGHRA and YSYEKL. The CDR3 contains 16 residues. CDR3 region: CASSVRLAGNGDTQYF. In nucleotides, the CDR3 is TGCGCCAGCAGCGTCCGACTAGCGGGGAATGGGGATACGCAGTATTTT.

This clonotype was detected many times. The chain joins TRBV7-2 to TRBJ1-2; the D gene is possibly TRBD1 (5 bases). The ends were cut back, 2 bases at V and 2 bases at J, with 9 bases in the middle. This CDR3 comprises 14 residues. Looked up from germline, CDR1 is SGHTA and CDR2 is FQGNSA. CDR3 sequence reads: CASSLQGSNYGYTF. The CDR3 nucleotides read TGTGCCAGCAGCTTACAGGGTTCCAACTATGGCTACACCTTC.

This clonotype was recorded many times. The chain employs TRBV6-4 and TRBJ2-1; D unclear. The CDR3 runs 15 residues. CDR1 and CDR2 (germline): MRHNA, SNTAGT. Trimming left V 4 bases short and J 2 bases short, with 12 bases between. DNA of the CDR3: TGTGCCAGCAGTGCGGAGACATCGGCCTACAATGAGCAGTTCTTC. This translates into CASSAETSAYNEQFF.

The J gene is TRBJ1-2, the V gene TRBV6-5, with 11 bases matching TRBD1. Germline V CDR1 and CDR2: MNHEY, SVGAGI. This CDR3 spans 15 amino acids. After removal of 5 bases from V and 7 bases from J, the junction contained 9 bases not matched to a gene. The CDR3 region has the DNA TGTGCCAGCAGTCCCGACGGGACAGGGGGATTTGGCTACACCTTC. This translates into CASSPDGTGGFGYTF.

This rearrangement joins TRBV4-3 to TRBJ1-2; 8 nucleotides align to TRBD1. The CDR3 is 15 amino acids. V was clipped by 1 base and J by 6 bases; unmatched bases: 7. The germline CDR1 and CDR2 sequences are LGHNA and YSLEER. The CDR3 DNA follows: TGCGCCAGCAGCCAAGCGGTCAGGGGGCCGGATGGCTACACCTTC. It specifies CASSQAVRGPDGYTF.

This clonotype was seen a handful of times. The gene calls are TRBV24-1 and TRBJ2-1; 12 positions agree with TRBD1. The CDR3 has 16 residues. Germline V gives CDR1 KGHDR, CDR2 SFDVKD. The V segment lost 3 bases and the J segment 3 bases; nucleotides outside the gene matches: 2. The CDR3 reads CATSDGTGGVYNEQFF. The CDR3 DNA is TGTGCCACCAGTGATGGGACAGGGGGCGTCTACAATGAGCAGTTCTTC.

Only a few counts were recorded for this clonotype. The chain recombines TRBV7-2 with TRBJ2-3, with TRBD2 identical over 14 bases. This CDR3 contains 18 residues. J was trimmed by 7 bases and V by 1 base; bases with no gene match: 10. The V gene's germline CDR1 is SGHTA and CDR2 FQGNSA. The CDR3 DNA reads as TGTGCCAGCAGCTTAGGAGGACTAGCGGGGGGCAATTCTAATACGCAGTATTTT. Encoded protein: CASSLGGLAGGNSNTQYF.

The table lists this clonotype with many counts. The chain links TRBV20-1 to TRBJ2-1; 9 bases fit TRBD2. The length of the CDR3 is 16 residues. Germline CDR1 is DFQATT and CDR2 is SNEGSKA (reference sequence). The trim removed 5 bases at V and 1 base at J, leaving 9 bases unmatched. DNA of the CDR3: TGCAGTGCTCGGGCGGCGGGGGGGCGGTCCTACAATGAGCAGTTCTTC. Its protein is CSARAAGGRSYNEQFF.

V usage is TRBV7-2 and J usage is TRBJ2-3; the match to TRBD2 covers 12 bases. CDR1 SGHTA and CDR2 FQGNSA come from the germline V gene. J was trimmed by 8 bases and V by 4 bases; bases with no gene match: 19. The CDR3 covers 19 residues. The CDR3 protein is CASSSPASGGASARRTQYF. The CDR3 coding sequence is TGTGCCAGCAGCTCTCCGGCTAGCGGGGGGGCCAGCGCTCGTCGTACGCAGTATTTT.